These 23 T cell receptor beta chains were sequenced from one sample in a study of blood T cells in healthy people across ages. PCR was performed a second time for roughly 7 to 12 cycles using a sample-barcoded 5' primer and a J-beta primer mix. TCRdb fed the 5' RACE reads into MiXCR, producing one record per CDR3 protein. The sample holds fewer than 800,000 distinct CDR3 sequences, around 20% seen once. The sample was blood. The source is a man between 70 and 80 years old in good health.

This clonotype turned up a few times. The CDR3 DNA follows: TGCGCCAGCAGCTTGGGATCTAGCGGGTTCATTAATGAGCAGTTCTTC. Translated, it gives CASSLGSSGFINEQFF. The V call is TRBV5-1, the J call TRBJ2-1, with TRBD2 matching over 8 bases. V trimming: 0 bases; J trimming: 7 bases; junction bases outside the gene matches: 9. The germline gives CDR1 SGHRS, CDR2 YFSETQ. The CDR3 consists of 16 residues.

The rearrangement uses TRBV3-1 and TRBJ1-1; a weak D match, TRBD1 (6 bases). CDR1 is LGHDT, CDR2 YNNKEL, per germline (reference sequence). V lost 4 bases to trimming and J lost 12 bases, with 18 bases between them. The CDR3 spans 13 residues. The CDR3 spells CASSLETGEGPFF. The CDR3 bases are TGTGCCAGCAGCCTCGAGACAGGCGAGGGCCCTTTCTTT.

This clonotype has at least ten counts. The CDR3 DNA reads TGCAGTGCGGAAACTAGCTCTAACATTAATACGCAGTATTTT. It specifies CSAETSSNINTQYF. The chain combines TRBV20-1 with TRBJ2-3; perhaps TRBD2 as D (6 bases). CDR1 is DFQATT, CDR2 SNEGSKA, per germline (reference sequence). This CDR3 has 14 residues. Trimming left V 6 bases short and J 7 bases short, with 20 bases between.

This clonotype appeared a few times. This sequence joins TRBV27 and TRBJ2-4; a possible D gene is TRBD2 (6 bases). Trimming took 2 bases from V and 0 from J, leaving 11 bases between them. CDR1 is MNHEY, CDR2 SMNVEV, per germline (reference sequence). This CDR3 region has 16 residues. In nucleotides, the CDR3 is TGTGCCAGCAGTTTAAATCCGGGACTAGCCAAAAACATTCAGTACTTC. It codes for CASSLNPGLAKNIQYF.

This clonotype was seen only a few times. Mismatch with germline at one junction end may stem from a read error. The chain recombines TRBV7-8 with TRBJ1-1; the D is unclear. The CDR3 runs 14 residues. The germline gives CDR1 SGHVS, CDR2 FQNEAQ. The CDR3 region has the DNA TGTGCCAGCAGCTTGGACGGGAGAGACACTGAAGCTTCCTTT. Its protein is CASSLDGRDTEASF.

This clonotype was counted a few times. The chain joins TRBV5-1 to TRBJ1-4; unclear D gene. The V end was cut by 0 bases, the J end by 0 bases, with 3 bases between. This CDR3 spans 14 amino acids. Germline assignment: CDR1 SGHRS and CDR2 YFSETQ. The CDR3 DNA reads as TGCGCCAGCAGCTTGGAGTCAACTAATGAAAAACTGTTTTTT. Translation: CASSLESTNEKLFF. Supplemented by reference TRBV5-1 and TRBJ1-4, the full variable domain reads KAGVTQTPRYLIKTRGQQVTLSCSPISGHRSVSWYQQTPGQGLQFLFEYFSETQRNKGNFPGRFSGRQFSNSRSEMNVSTLELGDSALYLCASSLESTNEKLFFGSGTQLSVL.

The chain employs TRBV11-2 and TRBJ1-4; TRBD1 matches 8 bases. This CDR3 spans 16 amino acids. Per the germline V gene, CDR1 is SGHAT and CDR2 is FQNNGV. Trimming at V came to 4 bases and at J to 8 bases, leaving 12 bases not matched to a gene. CDR3 bases: TGTGCCAGCAGCTCTGGGGGCAGGGGGCTACGGGAAAAACTGTTTTTT. This translates into CASSSGGRGLREKLFF.

The rearrangement links TRBV24-1 to TRBJ2-2, with a tentative D call TRBD2 (5 bases). Germline V lookup: CDR1 KGHDR, CDR2 SFDVKD. V was clipped by 9 bases and J by 4 bases, with 17 bases between them. The CDR3 has 15 residues. The CDR3: CATGGLRGGTGELFF. As DNA, the CDR3 is TGTGCCACCGGAGGACTTCGCGGCGGCACCGGGGAGCTGTTTTTT.

In its sample, this clonotype was seen a few times. The rearrangement links TRBV6-1 to TRBJ2-1; 13 bases match TRBD2. The CDR3 spans 17 residues. J lost 3 bases, V lost 6 bases, and 8 bases had no gene match. Germline loops: CDR1 MNHNS, CDR2 SASEGT. DNA of the CDR3: TGTGCCAGCAGCTCCCGGACTAGCGGGAGTGTCTACAATGAGCAGTTCTTC. Protein product: CASSSRTSGSVYNEQFF.

The chain links TRBV7-2 to TRBJ2-5, with 7 bases that match TRBD2. The J call may not be correct, given that the DNA end is closer to TRBJ2-7. The V gene's germline CDR1 is SGHTA and CDR2 FQGNSA. The CDR3 sequence is 15 residues long. CDR3 bases: TGTGCCAGCAGACGTCAGCGGGAACCTTCCTACGAGCAGTACTTC. Amino acid sequence: CASRRQREPSYEQYF.

This rearrangement joins TRBV7-2 to TRBJ1-2; D remains ambiguous. Germline V CDR1 and CDR2: SGHTA, FQGNSA. CDR3 length: 14 amino acids. The V end was cut by 1 base, the J end by 7 bases, with 13 bases between. The CDR3 DNA follows: TGTGCCAGCAGCTTAGTTCTAGGGCGCGGTGGCTACACCTTC. The encoded protein is CASSLVLGRGGYTF. The complete variable domain, with remaining parts taken from reference TRBV7-2 and TRBJ1-2, reads GAGVSQSPSNKVTEKGKDVELRCDPISGHTALYWYRQSLGQGLEFLIYFQGNSAPDKSGLPSDRFSAERTGGSVSTLTIQRTQQEDSAVYLCASSLVLGRGGYTFGSGTRLTVV.

There are many counts of this clonotype. This rearrangement joins TRBV5-1 to TRBJ2-7; D gene unclear. The CDR3 has 15 residues. The V end lost 5 bases, the J end lost 0 bases, and 15 bases lay between the germline ends. CDR1 and CDR2 (germline): SGHRS, YFSETQ. The CDR3 DNA is TGCGCCAGCAGACCGCCTAAGGAGAGCTCCTACGAGCAGTACTTC. Protein: CASRPPKESSYEQYF.

The rearrangement joins TRBV10-3 to TRBJ2-4; D might be TRBD1 (6 bases). Deletions cut 5 bases from V and 1 base from J, with 18 bases between. CDR1 and CDR2 from the germline V gene are ENHRY and SYGVKD. The CDR3 has 17 residues. CDR3 DNA sequence: TGTGCCATCAGTTTCCCAGGGGTCGGTGCTGCCAAAAACATTCAGTACTTC. It yields the protein CAISFPGVGAAKNIQYF.

V gene TRBV5-6 combines with J gene TRBJ2-7; D may be TRBD1 (6 bases). The V end was cut by 4 bases, the J end by 6 bases, with 14 bases between. Germline V gives CDR1 SGHDT, CDR2 YYEEEE. The CDR3 consists of 13 residues. This chain's CDR3 is CASSRTGTSEQYF. The CDR3 region has the DNA TGTGCCAGCAGCCGAACCGGGACAAGCGAGCAGTACTTC. Complete variable domain (other parts from reference TRBV5-6 and TRBJ2-7): DAGVTQSPTHLIKTRGQQVTLRCSPKSGHDTVSWYQQALGQGPQFIFQYYEEEERQRGNFPDRFSGHQFPNYSSELNVNALLLGDSALYLCASSRTGTSEQYFGPGTRLTVT.

This clonotype appeared a few times. The chain recombines TRBV19 with TRBJ2-2, with 10 nucleotides matching TRBD1. With V trimmed by 7 bases and J by 6 bases, 11 bases remained unmatched. In germline, CDR1 is LNHDA, CDR2 SQIVND (reference sequence). CDR3 size: 16 residues. The CDR3 nucleotides read TGTGCCAGTATGTGGGACGGGACAGGGGTACCCGGGGAGCTGTTTTTT. Translating gives CASMWDGTGVPGELFF.

This clonotype was detected a few times. The V call is TRBV28, the J call TRBJ2-3, with TRBD2 matching 8 bases. The CDR3 has 15 amino acids. The trim removed 6 bases at V and 3 bases at J, leaving 8 bases unmatched. Germline CDR1 MDHEN, CDR2 SYDVKM. CDR3 in amino acids: CASRLTSASTDTQYF. CDR3 DNA sequence: TGTGCCAGCAGGTTGACTAGCGCTAGTACAGATACGCAGTATTTT.

As concerns this clonotype: A read error may account for a junction end that differs from germline. CDR3 sequence (DNA): TGTGCCAGCAGCTTCCCCGGGGGATCCTACAATGAGCAGTCCTTC. Translating gives CASSFPGGSYNEQSF. J is TRBJ2-5 and V is TRBV5-6; possibly TRBD2 for D (6 bases). Germline CDR1 is SGHDT and CDR2 is YYEEEE. The CDR3 loop spans 15 amino acids. The full variable domain, in which reference TRBV5-6 and TRBJ2-5 provide the parts outside the CDR3, is DAGVTQSPTHLIKTRGQQVTLRCSPKSGHDTVSWYQQALGQGPQFIFQYYEEEERQRGNFPDRFSGHQFPNYSSELNVNALLLGDSALYLCASSFPGGSYNEQSFGPGTRLLVL.

The V and J genes are TRBV6-1 and TRBJ2-7, with 8 positions matching TRBD2. The CDR3 covers 15 residues. The ends lost 1 base at V and 3 bases at J; junction bases unmatched: 5. Germline CDR1 is MNHNS and CDR2 is SASEGT. The CDR3 reads CASSEGGTSFYEQYF. The CDR3 DNA reads TGTGCCAGCAGTGAAGGCGGGACTAGTTTCTACGAGCAGTACTTC.

On this clonotype: Germline and junction disagree at one end, which may indicate a read error. The rearrangement links TRBV5-1 to TRBJ1-1; no clear D gene. Germline V lookup: CDR1 SGHRS, CDR2 YFSETQ. The CDR3 contains 13 residues. The CDR3 is CASSLAANTEAFF. The CDR3 DNA is TGTGCCAGCAGCTTGGCGGCTAACACTGAAGCTTTCTTT.

The chain has TRBV20-1 and TRBJ2-1; TRBD2 matches at 7 bases. Germline CDR1 is DFQATT and CDR2 is SNEGSKA (reference sequence). V shed 6 bases and J 5 bases; nucleotides not matched to a gene: 4. The CDR3 has 12 amino acids. The CDR3 protein is CSATGLNNEQFF. The CDR3 DNA reads TGCAGTGCAACGGGACTAAACAATGAGCAGTTCTTC.

This clonotype was counted between two and nine times. A much more abundant neighbour one base away suggests this may be a read error. The chain employs TRBV20-1 and TRBJ2-5; TRBD1 might be the D (5 bases). V was cut by 3 bases and J by 4 bases, with 15 bases left in between. In germline, CDR1 is DFQATT, CDR2 SNEGSKA (reference sequence). The CDR3 is 14 residues long. CDR3 DNA: TGCAGTGCTAGCCCTGGACATTACTCAGAGACCCAGTACTTC. Its translation is CSASPGHYSETQYF.

About this clonotype itself: Sequence at one end of the junction differs from germline and may be a read error. The genes are TRBV7-9 and TRBJ2-7; 9 positions agree with TRBD1. CDR3 length: 14 residues. Germline V lookup: CDR1 SEHNR, CDR2 FQNEAQ (reference sequence). The CDR3 DNA is TGCGCCAGCAGCGGTTGGACAGGGGACTACGAGCAGTACTTC. Its protein is CASSGWTGDYEQYF.

Only a few counts were recorded for this clonotype. The genes are TRBV5-1 and TRBJ2-7; TRBD2 matches 8 bases. The germline CDR1 and CDR2 sequences are SGHRS and YFSETQ. The J segment lost 6 bases and the V segment lost 4 bases, leaving 12 bases of the junction unmatched. CDR3 length equals 15 residues. The CDR3 is CASSHGSSGVLEQYF. The CDR3 DNA reads TGCGCCAGCAGCCATGGTAGTAGCGGGGTCCTCGAGCAGTACTTC. The variable domain in full, completed from reference TRBV5-1 and TRBJ2-7, reads KAGVTQTPRYLIKTRGQQVTLSCSPISGHRSVSWYQQTPGQGLQFLFEYFSETQRNKGNFPGRFSGRQFSNSRSEMNVSTLELGDSALYLCASSHGSSGVLEQYFGPGTRLTVT.